The source of this TCR beta chain is a study of blood T cell repertoires in COVID-19. Study as a whole: Samples of COVID-19 (acute and convalescent) were obtained from the United States, Italy and Spain. Nucleic acid was either cDNA or gDNA, and it came from T cells, B-cell-depleted T cells, or PBMCs.

Original data processing: The assay estimated nucleated cells by amplifying reference gene primers. Assay used: immunoSEQ multiplex PCR; TCRdb lists only in-frame clones, some missing. V and J calls plus clone size are reproduced from that table; the DNA served to infer D and trimming. The table lists approximately 81,000 clones, about 91% of them singletons. Per the germline V gene, CDR1 is KGHSH and CDR2 is LQKENI. The V gene end was trimmed by 3 bases and the J gene end by 7 bases; junction bases not matched to a gene: 9. This CDR3 contains 15 residues. The rearrangement joins TRBV18 to TRBJ1-1; TRBD1 agrees at 9 bases. The sample comprised peripheral blood. This clonotype was obtained from a man between 65 and 80 years old with active or convalescent COVID-19. The CDR3 sequence: CASSPTLTGGGEAFF. The CDR3 DNA is TGTGCCAGCTCACCGACCCTCACAGGGGGCGGTGAAGCTTTCTTT.